This note documents a single TCR beta chain sequence. It lacks a known antigen. One base away there is no much larger clone; base qualities are not given. The meaning of the sample's time point label: sample taken at primary tumor resection. Samples were obtained from about 75 patients with early-stage, untreated non-small cell lung cancer from the lung TRACERx cohort. Whole RNA extracted from tumor and nontumor lung tissue, or from cryopreserved PBMC samples, was used for TCR sequencing without cell sorting. Only patients for whom sufficient RNA was available from at least two tumor regions were selected for TCR sequencing. This entry comes from a study of spatial heterogeneity in lung cancer (dated by TCRdb to the late 2010s). At the level of the whole study: Beta-chain transcripts were consistently detected in greater numbers than alpha-chain transcripts, which likely reflected higher beta-chain transcript abundance. The study quantitatively compared TCR alpha and beta repertoires across multiple tumor regions, matched nontumor lung and blood in non-small cell lung cancer. Nonsynonymous mutation counts, determined by whole-exome sequencing of tumor tissue, were related to TCR repertoire features. Both alpha and beta chains were TCR-sequenced in samples taken at surgery, namely 220 tumor regions, 61 to 65 matched nontumor lung samples and approximately 51 PBMC samples. In the raw uncorrected reads, each unique combination of TCR and UMI appeared on average more than ten times. Here is what the overall study found, with its caveats: Confirming at a functional level the hypothesis that regional TCRs recognize regional mutations was considered to require additional single-cell paired TCR alpha and beta sequencing. Ubiquitous expanded tumor TCRs were detected in blood more often at tumor resection than at routine follow-up.

The germline V end is reduced by 4 bases and the J end by 4 bases; junction bases left unmatched: 3. The cysteine opens and the phenylalanine closes a CDR3 of 13 amino acids. Only the CDR3 portion is preserved as DNA: 39 bases, with reading frame beginning at the first base. CDR1 MNHEY and CDR2 SVGEGT were looked up in the germline V gene. Libraries were prepared through 5' RACE. Sequencing was carried out with a NextSeq 500. The TCR library protocol attached a unique molecular identifier to each TCR cDNA molecule to allow correction of PCR and sequencing errors. The authors' analysis ran thus. Decombinator tools were used for TCR identification, UMI-based error correction and CDR3 extraction. TCRs above a frequency of 2 per 1,000, corresponding to the top 1% of the tumor frequency distribution, were defined as expanded. Renyi diversity was computed with the R vegan package after each repertoire had been subsampled 100 times to 5,000 TCRs. CDR3 similarity networks were constructed using string-kernel similarity of amino acid triplets, with links drawn between CDR3s whose pairwise similarity was above 0.82. TCRdb reran the public reads through fastp at Q25 and MiXCR, keeping productive beta chains. Here each entry gathers all rows of one CDR3 protein and keeps the most common genes and DNA. TCRdb, not the original authors, processed these V and J calls. The sample table records tens of thousands of distinct CDR3 sequences; approximately 15% of these occur just once. The biggest ten clones account for 50% to 65% of the sample.

The sequence was collected from a male donor with early-stage non-small cell lung cancer. The material sequenced was PBMCs, taken at surgery. Recombination joined TRBV6-2 or TRBV6-3 with TRBJ1-2, and TRBD1 matches 7 of the central bases. The CDR3 is CASSSTGPYGYTF. The DNA is TGTGCCAGCAGTTCGACAGGGCCCTATGGCTACACCTTC.